Below, one T cell receptor beta chain is given with its context. Its antigen is not known. The data originate from a study of cytomegalovirus exposure and HLA in healthy donors. Study results and caveats: Cytomegalovirus association was assigned to over 150 TCR beta chains.

Donors were nominally healthy when sampled, though unrecorded immune exposures were likely. Primers: 60 Vbeta forward and 13 Jbeta reverse. The protocol was immunoSEQ multiplex PCR, while the TCRdb copy is restricted to in-frame clones and leaves out a portion. The sample holds approximately 88,000 clones, approximately 80% seen once. Trimming removed 5 bases at V and 0 bases at J, with 21 bases between. This CDR3 contains 17 residues. The material sequenced was PBMCs. The receptor's source is a man between 18 and 29 years old in good health and CMV-seronegative. The rearrangement joins TRBV5-3 to TRBJ2-7; D may be TRBD1 (6 bases). Being an ORF, TRBV5-3 has a function that is uncertain. In nucleotides, the CDR3 is TGTGCCAGAAGAACCCCCTCCGATACAGGGAACTCCTACGAGCAGTACTTC. Protein sequence: CARRTPSDTGNSYEQYF.